A single T cell receptor (beta chain) is shown here with its context. This sample was taken from a study of blood T cell repertoires in COVID-19. Across the whole study: Acute and convalescent COVID-19 samples came from the United States, Italy and Spain. PBMCs, B-cell-depleted T cells, or T cells provided the cDNA or gDNA that made up the material.

The protocol was immunoSEQ multiplex PCR, while the TCRdb copy is restricted to in-frame clones and leaves out a portion. This table has about 150,000 clones, roughly nine tenths appearing once. The source is a man in his late teens or twenties with COVID-19, enrolled during active disease. Sequencing used peripheral blood.

The CDR3 is CASRGAGPNTGELFF. DNA for the CDR3: TGTGCCAGCCGGGGGGCAGGGCCGAACACCGGGGAGCTGTTTTTT. The chain links TRBV19 to TRBJ2-2, with a tentative D call TRBD2 (7 bases). This CDR3 region has 15 residues. V dropped 9 bases and J dropped 0 bases, with 14 bases sitting between them. The germline V gene has CDR1 LNHDA and CDR2 SQIVND (reference sequence). Filled out from reference TRBV19 and TRBJ2-2, the complete variable domain reads DGGITQSPKYLFRKEGQNVTLSCEQNLNHDAMYWYRQDPGQGLRLIYYSQIVNDFQKGDIAEGYSVSREKKESFPLTVTSAQKNPTAFYLCASRGAGPNTGELFFGEGSRLTVL.